A single T cell receptor (beta chain) is shown here with its context. No cognate antigen has been identified for it. No much larger clone is present one base from it, and per-base qualities are unavailable. The data stem from a study of identical twins (dated by TCRdb to the mid-2010s). Concerning the study at large: TCR alpha and beta repertoires from monozygotic twins, unrelated adults of various ages and cord blood were deep-sequenced to test whether fetal clonotypes persist. Replicate twin experiments were performed at different times using different library preparation protocols to rule out contamination. What the study reported, not specific to this receptor: Recombination models systematically underestimated out-of-frame TCR alpha sharing in monozygotic twins but agreed with sharing between unrelated individuals. Compared with coincidental sharing between unrelated individuals, out-of-frame TCR alpha sequences shared between twins had an excess of sequences with low generation probability. Because the same donors could not be followed over many years, the conclusions relied on cross-sectional statistical analysis. In beta out-of-frame sequences, excess twin sharing was weaker, because having fewer shared sequences lowered the signal-to-noise ratio. Abundant cord blood beta clonotypes carried fewer insertions; young adult naive repertoires showed a weaker similar trend, while memory repertoires showed none. Invariant T cells such as MAIT and iNKT could partly confound zero-insertion analyses, although diverse VJ usage argued against such confounding for most clonotypes.

At the junction V is shortened by 3 bases and J by 3 bases, with 15 bases in between. Its CDR3 holds 14 amino acids, cysteine through phenylalanine. The kept DNA is CDR3 alone, 42 bases in frame from the first base. CDR1 and CDR2, looked up from the germline V gene (reference sequence), are DFQATT and SNEGSKA. Only healthy Caucasian donors were included. The twin cohort consisted of three pairs of female monozygotic twins, all aged roughly 18 to 30 years. Positive isolation kits from Invitrogen were used to isolate CD4+ and CD8+ T cell populations. Library prep was done by 5' RACE. This sample was sequenced with an Illumina HiSeq 2000. Template switching introduced a universal primer binding site; the final cDNA contained a unique molecular identifier, enabling accurate counting of TCR cDNA molecules. Specific primers in the conserved constant-segment region were used to synthesize first-strand cDNA for TCR alpha and beta chains. Each cDNA library was double barcoded, with a SMART-Mk sample barcode plus Illumina barcodes, to control for contamination. TruSeq adapter sequences, together with Illumina sample barcodes, were added in two successive PCR steps. The Illumina HiSeq platform was used with custom primers to sequence TCR alpha and beta cDNA libraries. For the original study's pipeline: MiGEC processed the raw reads to extract unique molecular identifiers, while MiXCR was used to determine the CDR3 positions. For each individual, recombination models were inferred using an EM algorithm with the repgenHMM and IGoR tools. Shared clonotypes were analyzed with the tcR package in R, and sharing was normalized by the product of cloneset sizes. To study raw recombination free of thymic and clonal selection effects, out-of-frame nonproductive sequences were analyzed. TCRdb reworked the public reads: Q25 trimming with fastp, MiXCR clone assembly, productive beta chains retained. Here each entry gathers all rows of one CDR3 protein and keeps the most common genes and DNA. In this record, the V and J calls reflect TCRdb's handling and not the investigators' own analysis. This sample has approximately 500,000 distinct CDR3 sequences in its table, and nearly 15% of those were observed once. The top ten clonotypes cover roughly 0.44% of the sample.

These same data were also listed under a study on yellow fever vaccine responses in identical twins. The second paper states: According to the authors, the vaccine-induced T cell response in identical twins seemed to be partly convergent and partly specific to each individual. The study precisely tracked vaccine-responding T cell clones in identical twins.

Sequencing used CD4+ T cells sorted from blood. This chain is built from TRBV20-1 and TRBJ2-7, with TRBD1 tentatively as D gene (5 bases match). This clonotype was obtained from a woman in her late teens or twenties in good health. CDR3 region: CSARSGATFYEQYF. DNA sequence: TGCAGTGCTAGGTCTGGGGCCACCTTCTACGAGCAGTACTTC.